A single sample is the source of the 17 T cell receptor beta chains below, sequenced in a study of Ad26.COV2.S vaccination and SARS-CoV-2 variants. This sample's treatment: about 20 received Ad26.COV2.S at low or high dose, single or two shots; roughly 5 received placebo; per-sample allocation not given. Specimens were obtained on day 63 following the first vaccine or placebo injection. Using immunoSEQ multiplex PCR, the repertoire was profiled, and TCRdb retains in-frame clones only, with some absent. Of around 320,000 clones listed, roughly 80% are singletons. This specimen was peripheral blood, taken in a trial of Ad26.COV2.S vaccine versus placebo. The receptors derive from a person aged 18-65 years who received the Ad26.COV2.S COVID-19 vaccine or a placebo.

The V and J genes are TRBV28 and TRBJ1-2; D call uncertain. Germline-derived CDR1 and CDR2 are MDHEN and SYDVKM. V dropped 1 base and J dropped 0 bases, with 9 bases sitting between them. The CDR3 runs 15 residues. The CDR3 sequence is CASSLSREANYGYTF. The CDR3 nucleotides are TGTGCCAGCAGTTTATCCCGGGAAGCTAACTATGGCTACACCTTC.

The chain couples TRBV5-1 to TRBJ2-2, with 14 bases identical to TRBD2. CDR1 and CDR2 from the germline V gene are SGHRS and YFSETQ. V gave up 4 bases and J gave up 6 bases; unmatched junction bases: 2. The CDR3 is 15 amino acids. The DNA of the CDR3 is TGCGCCAGCAGCCCGGGACTAGCGGGGGCCGGGGAGCTGTTTTTT. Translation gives CASSPGLAGAGELFF.

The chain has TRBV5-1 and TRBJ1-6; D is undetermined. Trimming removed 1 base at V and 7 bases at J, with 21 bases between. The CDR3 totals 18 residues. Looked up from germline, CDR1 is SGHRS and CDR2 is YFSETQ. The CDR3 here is CASSLLIGRHSGNSPLHF. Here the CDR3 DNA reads TGCGCCAGCAGCTTGCTGATTGGACGGCACAGCGGGAATTCACCCCTCCACTTT.

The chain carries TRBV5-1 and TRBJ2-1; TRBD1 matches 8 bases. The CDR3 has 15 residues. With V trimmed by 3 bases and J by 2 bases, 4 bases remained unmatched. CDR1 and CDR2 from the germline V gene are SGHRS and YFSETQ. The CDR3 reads CASSSRQGTYNEQFF. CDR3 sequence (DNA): TGCGCCAGCAGCTCACGACAGGGGACCTACAATGAGCAGTTCTTC.

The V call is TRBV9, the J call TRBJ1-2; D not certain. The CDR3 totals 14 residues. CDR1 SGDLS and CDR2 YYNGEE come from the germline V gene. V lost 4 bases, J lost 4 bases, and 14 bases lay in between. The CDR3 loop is CASSRDGAGYGYTF. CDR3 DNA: TGTGCCAGCAGCAGAGACGGAGCTGGCTATGGCTACACCTTC.

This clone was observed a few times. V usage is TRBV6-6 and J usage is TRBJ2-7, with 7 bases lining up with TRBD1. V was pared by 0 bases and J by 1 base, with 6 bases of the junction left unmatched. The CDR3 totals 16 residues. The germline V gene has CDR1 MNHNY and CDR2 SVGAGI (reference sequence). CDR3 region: CASSYSSRQGSYEQYF. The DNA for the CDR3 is TGTGCCAGCAGTTACTCGTCCAGACAGGGATCCTACGAGCAGTACTTC.

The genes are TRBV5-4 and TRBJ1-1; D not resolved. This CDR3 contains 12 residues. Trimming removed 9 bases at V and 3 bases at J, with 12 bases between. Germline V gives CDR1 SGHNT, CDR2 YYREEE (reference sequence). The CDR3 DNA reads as TGTGCCACTCAGGCGGGCCACACTGAAGCTTTCTTT. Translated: CATQAGHTEAFF.

The CDR3 here is CASSVTGWVAQPQHF. CDR3 bases: TGTGCCAGCAGTGTGACAGGGTGGGTGGCACAGCCCCAGCATTTT. This chain connects TRBV2 to TRBJ1-5, with TRBD1 matching over 7 bases. Germline-derived CDR1 and CDR2 are SNHLY and FYNNEI. The CDR3 contains 15 residues. Trimming cost V 4 bases and J 7 bases; bases outside gene matches: 10.

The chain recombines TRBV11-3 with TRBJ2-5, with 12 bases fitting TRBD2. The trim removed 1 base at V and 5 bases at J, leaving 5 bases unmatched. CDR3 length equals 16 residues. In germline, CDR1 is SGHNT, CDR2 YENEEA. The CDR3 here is CASSLVLAGGRETQYF. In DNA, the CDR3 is TGTGCCAGCAGCTTAGTTCTAGCGGGGGGGCGGGAGACCCAGTACTTC.

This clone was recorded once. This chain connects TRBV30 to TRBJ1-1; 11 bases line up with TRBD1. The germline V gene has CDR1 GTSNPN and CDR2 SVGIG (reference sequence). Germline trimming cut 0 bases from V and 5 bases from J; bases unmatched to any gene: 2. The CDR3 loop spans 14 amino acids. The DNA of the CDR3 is TGTGCCTGGAGTGTTGGACAGGGGGCGACTGAAGCTTTCTTT. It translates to CAWSVGQGATEAFF.

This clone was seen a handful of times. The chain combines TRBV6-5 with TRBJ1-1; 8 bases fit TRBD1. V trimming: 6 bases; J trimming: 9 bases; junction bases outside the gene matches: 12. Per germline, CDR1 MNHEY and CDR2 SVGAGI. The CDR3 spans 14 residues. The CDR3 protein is CASRAITGGAKAFF. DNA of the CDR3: TGTGCCAGCAGGGCAATTACAGGGGGAGCAAAAGCTTTCTTT.

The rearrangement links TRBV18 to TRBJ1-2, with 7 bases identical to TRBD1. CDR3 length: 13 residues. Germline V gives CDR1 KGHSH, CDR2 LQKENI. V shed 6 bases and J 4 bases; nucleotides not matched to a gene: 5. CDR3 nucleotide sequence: TGTGCCAGCTCTCACGGGGACAGCTATGGCTACACCTTC. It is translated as CASSHGDSYGYTF.

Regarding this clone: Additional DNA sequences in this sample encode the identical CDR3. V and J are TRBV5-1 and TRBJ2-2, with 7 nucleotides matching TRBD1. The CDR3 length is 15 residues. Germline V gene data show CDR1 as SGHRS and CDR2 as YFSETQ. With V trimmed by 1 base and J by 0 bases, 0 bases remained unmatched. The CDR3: CASSLQGANTGELFF. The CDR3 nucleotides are TGCGCCAGCAGCTTGCAGGGGGCGAACACCGGGGAGCTGTTTTTT.

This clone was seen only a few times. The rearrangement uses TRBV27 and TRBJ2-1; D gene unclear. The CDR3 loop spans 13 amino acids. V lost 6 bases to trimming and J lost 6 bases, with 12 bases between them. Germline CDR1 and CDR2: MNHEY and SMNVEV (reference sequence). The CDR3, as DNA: TGTGCCAGCAGCCGGACGTGGCCCAATGAGCAGTTCTTC. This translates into CASSRTWPNEQFF.

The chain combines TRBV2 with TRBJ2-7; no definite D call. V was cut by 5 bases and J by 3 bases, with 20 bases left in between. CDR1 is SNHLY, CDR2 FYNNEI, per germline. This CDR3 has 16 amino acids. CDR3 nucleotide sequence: TGTGCCAGCAGTCTACGTAAGGGTGTGGGCGGCTACGAGCAGTACTTC. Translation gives CASSLRKGVGGYEQYF.

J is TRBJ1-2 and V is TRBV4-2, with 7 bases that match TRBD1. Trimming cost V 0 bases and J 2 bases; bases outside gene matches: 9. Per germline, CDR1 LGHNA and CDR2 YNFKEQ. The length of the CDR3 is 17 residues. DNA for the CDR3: TGTGCCAGCAGCCAAGACCCTAATCCAGGGGGGAACTATGGCTACACCTTC. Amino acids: CASSQDPNPGGNYGYTF.

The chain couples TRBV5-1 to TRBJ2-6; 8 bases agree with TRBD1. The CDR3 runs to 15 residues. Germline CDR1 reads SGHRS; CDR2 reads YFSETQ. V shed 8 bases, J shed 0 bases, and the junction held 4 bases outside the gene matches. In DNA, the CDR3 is TGCGCCAGTGACAGGGGAGTCTCTGGGGCCAACGTCCTGACTTTC. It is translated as CASDRGVSGANVLTF.